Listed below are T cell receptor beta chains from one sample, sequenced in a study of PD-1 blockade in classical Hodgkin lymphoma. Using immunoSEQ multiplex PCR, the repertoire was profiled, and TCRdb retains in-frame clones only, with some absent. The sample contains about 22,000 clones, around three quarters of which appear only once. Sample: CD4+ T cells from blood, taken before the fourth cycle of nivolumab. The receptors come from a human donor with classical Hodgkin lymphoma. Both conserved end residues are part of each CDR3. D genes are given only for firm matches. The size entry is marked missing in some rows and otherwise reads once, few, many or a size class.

cdr3_aa: CAISGTDYEQYF; cdr3_nt: TGTGCCATCAGTGGGACAGACTACGAGCAGTACTTC; d_call: -; v_call: TRBV10-3; j_call: TRBJ2-7; clone_size: -
cdr3_aa: CASSFKQARGETQYF; cdr3_nt: TGCGCCAGCAGCTTTAAACAGGCGCGGGGGGAGACCCAGTACTTC; d_call: TRBD2; v_call: TRBV5-1; j_call: TRBJ2-5; clone_size: -
cdr3_aa: CASSKGLAGDYTDTQYF; cdr3_nt: TGCGCCAGCAGCAAAGGACTAGCGGGGGATTACACAGATACGCAGTATTTT; d_call: TRBD2; v_call: TRBV4-1; j_call: TRBJ2-3; clone_size: -
cdr3_aa: CASSEVGLQETQYF; cdr3_nt: TGTGCCAGCAGTGAAGTCGGATTACAAGAGACCCAGTACTTC; d_call: -; v_call: TRBV6-1; j_call: TRBJ2-5; clone_size: once
cdr3_aa: CAWRTGRDTEAFF; cdr3_nt: TGTGCCTGGAGGACAGGGAGGGACACTGAAGCTTTCTTT; d_call: TRBD1; v_call: TRBV30; j_call: TRBJ1-1; clone_size: few
cdr3_aa: CASSLAGIHGYTF; cdr3_nt: TGTGCCAGCAGCTTAGCAGGGATCCATGGCTACACCTTC; d_call: -; v_call: TRBV7-9; j_call: TRBJ1-2; clone_size: few
cdr3_aa: CAISRVGARYTF; cdr3_nt: TGTGCCATCAGCAGGGTAGGAGCTCGCTACACCTTC; d_call: -; v_call: TRBV10-3; j_call: TRBJ1-2; clone_size: few
cdr3_aa: CASSLTRDSGNTIYF; cdr3_nt: TGTGCCAGCAGCTTGACCAGGGACAGCGGAAACACCATATATTTT; d_call: TRBD1; v_call: TRBV13; j_call: TRBJ1-3; clone_size: -
cdr3_aa: CASSLVTTGNSETQYF; cdr3_nt: TGTGCCAGCAGCTTGGTGACAACAGGGAATTCGGAGACCCAGTACTTC; d_call: -; v_call: TRBV5-4; j_call: TRBJ2-5; clone_size: -
cdr3_aa: CASSQAIRDRGRNSPLHF; cdr3_nt: TGCGCCAGCAGCCAGGCTATACGGGACAGGGGGCGAAATTCACCCCTCCACTTT; d_call: TRBD1; v_call: TRBV4-3; j_call: TRBJ1-6; clone_size: -
cdr3_aa: CASRGGWGSGANVLTF; cdr3_nt: TGCGCCAGCAGGGGAGGATGGGGTAGTGGGGCCAACGTCCTGACTTTC; d_call: -; v_call: TRBV10-2; j_call: TRBJ2-6; clone_size: -
cdr3_aa: CASSLAGQGRSPLHF; cdr3_nt: TGCGCCAGCAGCTTGGCGGGACAGGGCAGATCACCCCTCCACTTT; d_call: TRBD1; v_call: TRBV5-1; j_call: TRBJ1-6; clone_size: few
cdr3_aa: CATSRVGSGVIYNEQFF; cdr3_nt: TGTGCCACCAGCAGAGTGGGTAGCGGGGTGATCTACAATGAGCAGTTCTTC; d_call: TRBD2; v_call: TRBV15; j_call: TRBJ2-1; clone_size: -
cdr3_aa: CASSQGRPGEKLFF; cdr3_nt: TGCGCCAGCAGCCAAGGGAGACCGGGGGAAAAACTGTTTTTT; d_call: -; v_call: TRBV4-1; j_call: TRBJ1-4; clone_size: -
cdr3_aa: CSVTESGGTEAFF; cdr3_nt: TGCAGCGTTACAGAGTCCGGGGGCACTGAAGCTTTCTTT; d_call: -; v_call: TRBV29-1; j_call: TRBJ1-1; clone_size: -
cdr3_aa: CASSGRLAGLQETQYF; cdr3_nt: TGTGCCAGCAGTGGGAGACTAGCGGGGCTCCAAGAGACCCAGTACTTC; d_call: TRBD2; v_call: TRBV6-6; j_call: TRBJ2-5; clone_size: -
cdr3_aa: CASRPLGLPNTEAFF; cdr3_nt: TGTGCCAGCAGGCCCCTGGGGCTGCCGAACACTGAAGCTTTCTTT; d_call: -; v_call: TRBV6-5; j_call: TRBJ1-1; clone_size: -
cdr3_aa: CSVRTGGAGTEAFF; cdr3_nt: TGCAGCGTTCGGACAGGGGGCGCGGGCACTGAAGCTTTCTTT; d_call: TRBD1; v_call: TRBV29-1; j_call: TRBJ1-1; clone_size: -
cdr3_aa: CASSTRWGAAFF; cdr3_nt: TGTGCCAGCAGCACCCGTTGGGGGGCTGCTTTCTTT; d_call: -; v_call: TRBV9; j_call: TRBJ1-1; clone_size: -
cdr3_aa: CASSLIQATNYGYTF; cdr3_nt: TGTGCCAGCAGTTTAATCCAGGCAACCAACTATGGCTACACCTTC; d_call: -; v_call: TRBV28; j_call: TRBJ1-2; clone_size: -
cdr3_aa: CAISANRGVNYGYTF; cdr3_nt: TGTGCCATCAGTGCTAACAGGGGGGTTAACTATGGCTACACCTTC; d_call: TRBD1; v_call: TRBV10-3; j_call: TRBJ1-2; clone_size: -
cdr3_aa: CASSFRGPSNYGYTF; cdr3_nt: TGTGCCAGCAGTTTCAGGGGCCCTTCTAACTATGGCTACACCTTC; d_call: -; v_call: TRBV27; j_call: TRBJ1-2; clone_size: -
cdr3_aa: CASSPQGQVAYEQYF; cdr3_nt: TGTGCCAGCAGCCCCCAGGGACAGGTAGCCTACGAGCAGTACTTC; d_call: TRBD1; v_call: TRBV4-2; j_call: TRBJ2-7; clone_size: once
cdr3_aa: CATKPGQSPMNTEAFF; cdr3_nt: TGTGCCACTAAGCCGGGACAGTCTCCAATGAACACTGAAGCTTTCTTT; d_call: TRBD1; v_call: TRBV19; j_call: TRBJ1-1; clone_size: -
cdr3_aa: CASSQDPGELAGGVYF; cdr3_nt: TGTGCCAGCAGCCAAGATCCCGGCGAACTAGCGGGGGGCGTGTACTTC; d_call: TRBD2; v_call: TRBV4-2; j_call: TRBJ2-5; clone_size: -
cdr3_aa: CASKLAGLVDTQYF; cdr3_nt: TGTGCCAGCAAACTAGCGGGGCTAGTAGATACGCAGTATTTT; d_call: TRBD2; v_call: TRBV28; j_call: TRBJ2-3; clone_size: -
cdr3_aa: CASSLVGHPNTGELFF; cdr3_nt: TGTGCCAGCAGCTTAGTGGGACACCCGAACACCGGGGAGCTGTTTTTT; d_call: -; v_call: TRBV7-2; j_call: TRBJ2-2; clone_size: -
cdr3_aa: CASSYFTGPYEQYF; cdr3_nt: TGTGCCAGCAGCTACTTCACAGGGCCCTACGAGCAGTACTTC; d_call: -; v_call: TRBV11-2; j_call: TRBJ2-7; clone_size: -
cdr3_aa: CASRAHRDRGSSNQPQHF; cdr3_nt: TGTGCAAGTCGCGCACACCGGGACAGGGGGTCTAGCAATCAGCCCCAGCATTTT; d_call: -; v_call: TRBV12-2; j_call: TRBJ1-5; clone_size: -
cdr3_aa: CASSLSWQNGSPLHF; cdr3_nt: TGTGCCAGCAGTTTATCTTGGCAAAACGGTTCACCCCTCCACTTT; d_call: -; v_call: TRBV27; j_call: TRBJ1-6; clone_size: few
cdr3_aa: CSVWAESGANVLTF; cdr3_nt: TGCAGCGTATGGGCTGAGTCTGGGGCCAACGTCCTGACTTTC; d_call: -; v_call: TRBV29-1; j_call: TRBJ2-6; clone_size: -
cdr3_aa: CASQGSGNTEAFF; cdr3_nt: TGTGCCAGCCAGGGATCGGGGAACACTGAAGCTTTCTTT; d_call: -; v_call: TRBV27; j_call: TRBJ1-1; clone_size: -
cdr3_aa: CASSPAGGRGTGELFF; cdr3_nt: TGTGCCAGTAGCCCAGCGGGGGGCCGGGGCACCGGGGAGCTGTTTTTT; d_call: TRBD2; v_call: TRBV19; j_call: TRBJ2-2; clone_size: -
cdr3_aa: CASSAGTGRYEQYF; cdr3_nt: TGTGCCAGCAGCGCCGGGACAGGGCGCTACGAGCAGTACTTC; d_call: TRBD1; v_call: TRBV11-3; j_call: TRBJ2-7; clone_size: -
cdr3_aa: CASILDGQGYEQYF; cdr3_nt: TGTGCCAGCATCCTTGACGGACAGGGCTACGAGCAGTACTTC; d_call: TRBD1; v_call: TRBV2; j_call: TRBJ2-7; clone_size: -
cdr3_aa: CASSLAGQGPYEQYF; cdr3_nt: TGCGCCAGCAGCTTGGCCGGACAGGGCCCCTACGAGCAGTACTTC; d_call: TRBD1; v_call: TRBV5-1; j_call: TRBJ2-7; clone_size: -
cdr3_aa: CASSYETSGGNEQFF; cdr3_nt: TGTGCCAGCAGCTACGAGACTAGCGGGGGCAATGAGCAGTTCTTC; d_call: TRBD2; v_call: TRBV13; j_call: TRBJ2-1; clone_size: -
cdr3_aa: CASSYRPNSYEQYF; cdr3_nt: TGTGCCAGCAGTTACCGGCCTAACTCCTACGAGCAGTACTTC; d_call: -; v_call: TRBV6-5; j_call: TRBJ2-7; clone_size: -
cdr3_aa: CASSLDGTGELFF; cdr3_nt: TGCGCCAGCAGCTTGGATGGGACCGGGGAGCTGTTTTTT; d_call: -; v_call: TRBV5-1; j_call: TRBJ2-2; clone_size: few
cdr3_aa: CASSLQGAEDEKLFF; cdr3_nt: TGTGCCAGCAGCTTACAGGGGGCCGAGGATGAAAAACTGTTTTTT; d_call: TRBD1; v_call: TRBV7-9; j_call: TRBJ1-4; clone_size: -
cdr3_aa: CASSGRGFANTEAFF; cdr3_nt: TGTGCCAGCAGCGGGCGAGGGTTCGCGAACACTGAAGCTTTCTTT; d_call: -; v_call: TRBV7-2; j_call: TRBJ1-1; clone_size: -
cdr3_aa: CASSRTRTGANVLTF; cdr3_nt: TGTGCCAGCAGTAGGACGCGGACTGGGGCCAACGTCCTGACTTTC; d_call: -; v_call: TRBV27; j_call: TRBJ2-6; clone_size: few
cdr3_aa: CASSESYETQYF; cdr3_nt: TGTGCCAGCAGTGAATCGTACGAGACCCAGTACTTC; d_call: -; v_call: TRBV2; j_call: TRBJ2-5; clone_size: once
cdr3_aa: CASSTGQGLTQYF; cdr3_nt: TGTGCCAGCTCAACGGGACAGGGGCTGACCCAGTACTTC; d_call: TRBD1; v_call: TRBV18; j_call: TRBJ2-5; clone_size: -
cdr3_aa: CASSFLTPRNSPLHF; cdr3_nt: TGTGCCAGCAGTTTCCTCACTCCCCGAAATTCACCCCTCCACTTT; d_call: -; v_call: TRBV28; j_call: TRBJ1-6; clone_size: few
cdr3_aa: CASSYGRTGSTGELFF; cdr3_nt: TGCGCCAGCAGCTACGGCCGAACAGGGTCCACCGGGGAGCTGTTTTTT; d_call: -; v_call: TRBV5-1; j_call: TRBJ2-2; clone_size: -
cdr3_aa: CASSLALRLNEKLFF; cdr3_nt: TGTGCCAGCAGTTTGGCCCTAAGACTTAATGAAAAACTGTTTTTT; d_call: -; v_call: TRBV28; j_call: TRBJ1-4; clone_size: once
cdr3_aa: CAITDLQYTDTQYF; cdr3_nt: TGTGCCATCACGGATTTACAGTACACAGATACGCAGTATTTT; d_call: -; v_call: TRBV10-3; j_call: TRBJ2-3; clone_size: -
cdr3_aa: CASTSTGGASYEQYF; cdr3_nt: TGTGCCAGCACCAGTACGGGGGGCGCTTCCTACGAGCAGTACTTC; d_call: -; v_call: TRBV7-8; j_call: TRBJ2-7; clone_size: -
cdr3_aa: CASSPLGDVSNQPQHF; cdr3_nt: TGTGCCAGCAGCCCGCTTGGGGACGTTAGCAATCAGCCCCAGCATTTT; d_call: -; v_call: TRBV5-5; j_call: TRBJ1-5; clone_size: -
cdr3_aa: CASSYSALNTEAFF; cdr3_nt: TGTGCCAGCAGTTACTCTGCCTTGAACACTGAAGCTTTCTTT; d_call: -; v_call: TRBV6-5; j_call: TRBJ1-1; clone_size: few
cdr3_aa: CASSLVGNSYEQYF; cdr3_nt: TGCGCCAGCAGCTTGGTAGGGAACTCCTACGAGCAGTACTTC; d_call: -; v_call: TRBV5-1; j_call: TRBJ2-7; clone_size: -
cdr3_aa: CASKRDSNTGELFF; cdr3_nt: TGTGCCAGTAAGAGGGACAGCAACACCGGGGAGCTGTTTTTT; d_call: TRBD1; v_call: TRBV19; j_call: TRBJ2-2; clone_size: -
cdr3_aa: CASSLGGTGSSDTQYF; cdr3_nt: TGCGCCAGCAGCTTGGGCGGGACAGGGAGCTCAGATACGCAGTATTTT; d_call: TRBD1; v_call: TRBV5-1; j_call: TRBJ2-3; clone_size: -
cdr3_aa: CASSPRGGEGEKLFF; cdr3_nt: TGTGCCAGCAGCCCTAGGGGGGGAGAGGGTGAAAAACTGTTTTTT; d_call: -; v_call: TRBV7-2; j_call: TRBJ1-4; clone_size: -
cdr3_aa: CASSFWDRSSYEQYF; cdr3_nt: TGTGCCAGCAGCTTCTGGGACAGGAGCTCCTACGAGCAGTACTTC; d_call: TRBD1; v_call: TRBV5-4; j_call: TRBJ2-7; clone_size: -
cdr3_aa: CASNTGQGSSNSPLHF; cdr3_nt: TGTGCCAGCAACACAGGACAGGGAAGTTCCAATTCACCCCTCCACTTT; d_call: TRBD1; v_call: TRBV6-6; j_call: TRBJ1-6; clone_size: -
cdr3_aa: CASSYSRGQGSETQYF; cdr3_nt: TGTGCCAGCAGTTACTCGAGGGGACAGGGGTCGGAGACCCAGTACTTC; d_call: TRBD1; v_call: TRBV6-5; j_call: TRBJ2-5; clone_size: -
cdr3_aa: CASSFHREDGYTF; cdr3_nt: TGTGCCAGCAGCTTTCACAGGGAGGACGGCTACACCTTC; d_call: -; v_call: TRBV7-2; j_call: TRBJ1-2; clone_size: few
cdr3_aa: CASSQNRGPVVTQYF; cdr3_nt: TGTGCCAGCAGTCAAAACAGGGGGCCGGTTGTGACCCAGTACTTC; d_call: TRBD1; v_call: TRBV5-4; j_call: TRBJ2-5; clone_size: -